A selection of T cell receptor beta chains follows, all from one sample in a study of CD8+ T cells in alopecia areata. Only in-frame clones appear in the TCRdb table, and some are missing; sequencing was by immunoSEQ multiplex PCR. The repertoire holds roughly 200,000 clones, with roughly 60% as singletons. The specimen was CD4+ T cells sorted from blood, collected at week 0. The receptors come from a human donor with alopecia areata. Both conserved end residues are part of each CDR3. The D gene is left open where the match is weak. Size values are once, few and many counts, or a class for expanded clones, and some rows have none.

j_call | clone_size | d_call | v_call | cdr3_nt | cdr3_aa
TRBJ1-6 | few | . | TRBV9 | TGTGCCAGCAGCGCACAGGGAAATAATTCACCCCTCCACTTT | CASSAQGNNSPLHF
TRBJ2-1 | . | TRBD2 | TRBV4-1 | TGCGCCAGCAGCCGCAGGACTAGCGGGTCGTACAATGAGCAGTTCTTC | CASSRRTSGSYNEQFF
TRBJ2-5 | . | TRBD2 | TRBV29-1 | TGCAGCGTTGAGTGGGGGGGACGGGAGACCCAGTACTTC | CSVEWGGRETQYF
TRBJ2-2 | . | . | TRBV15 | TGTGCCACCAGCAGAGATGGGCATAACACCGGGGAGCTGTTTTTT | CATSRDGHNTGELFF
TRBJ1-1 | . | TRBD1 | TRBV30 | TGTGCCTTAGGGGGCAGGAGCACTGAAGCTTTCTTT | CALGGRSTEAFF
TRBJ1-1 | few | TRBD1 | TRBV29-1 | TGCAGCGTCGAAACGACAGGGACCAACACTGAAGCTTTCTTT | CSVETTGTNTEAFF
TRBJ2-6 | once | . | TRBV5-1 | TGCGCCAGCAGCGTAACAGGATCCTCTGGGGCCAACGTCCTGACTTTC | CASSVTGSSGANVLTF
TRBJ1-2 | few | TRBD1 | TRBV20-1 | TGCAGTGCCACTGACAGGGCTGGCTACACCTTC | CSATDRAGYTF
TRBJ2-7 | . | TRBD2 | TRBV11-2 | TGTGCCAGCAGCCACGCCTCGGGGGGTTTCTACGAGCAGTACTTC | CASSHASGGFYEQYF
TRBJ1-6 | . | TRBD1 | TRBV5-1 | TGCGCCAGCAGCCCTACGGACAGGGGCAATTCACCCCTCCACTTT | CASSPTDRGNSPLHF
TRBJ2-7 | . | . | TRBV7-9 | TGTGCCAGCACCCCGGGTCAATACAACGAGCAGTACTTC | CASTPGQYNEQYF
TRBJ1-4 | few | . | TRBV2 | TGTGCCAGCAGGGACCTTAAGGGGGAGGAAAAACTGTTTTTT | CASRDLKGEEKLFF
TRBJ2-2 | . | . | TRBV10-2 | TGCGCCAGCAGGGCAATGGGGGCAGGGATTAACACCGGGGAGCTGTTTTTT | CASRAMGAGINTGELFF
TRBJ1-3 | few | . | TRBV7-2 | TGTGCCAGCACTGCTCGTGGAGGGGCTGGAAACACCATATATTTT | CASTARGGAGNTIYF
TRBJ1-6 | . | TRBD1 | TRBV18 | TGTGCCAGCTCACCACGCGGAGACAGGGAGAATTCACCCCTCCACTTT | CASSPRGDRENSPLHF
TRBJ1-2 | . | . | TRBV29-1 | TGCAGCGACCTTAGACAGAGCCATGGCTACACCTTC | CSDLRQSHGYTF
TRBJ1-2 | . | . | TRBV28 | TGTGCCAGCAGTTATCAGGGTCGGGTCTATGGCTACACCTTC | CASSYQGRVYGYTF
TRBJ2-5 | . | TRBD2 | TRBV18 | TGTGCCAGCTCCGCGGGGGTAGACGAGACCCAGTACTTC | CASSAGVDETQYF
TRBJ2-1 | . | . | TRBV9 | TGTGCCAGCAGCGGAGGGGACTTACGGAGCCTCAATGAGCAGTTCTTC | CASSGGDLRSLNEQFF
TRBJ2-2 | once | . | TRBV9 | . | CASSFSVFGAGELFF
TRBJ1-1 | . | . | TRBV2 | TGTGCCAGCAGTCCAGGGTTTCAGAGCACTGAAGCTTTCTTT | CASSPGFQSTEAFF
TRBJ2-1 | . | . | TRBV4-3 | TGCGCCAGCAGCCAAGATCGGACATCCACGAACAATGAGCAGTTCTTC | CASSQDRTSTNNEQFF
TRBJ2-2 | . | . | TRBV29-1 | TGCAGCGTGGCGGTGGGGGGATTTGGAAACACCGGGGAGCTGTTTTTT | CSVAVGGFGNTGELFF
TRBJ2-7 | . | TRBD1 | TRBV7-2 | TGTGCCAGCAGCAACCAGGGGGCGCGGGAGCAGTACTTC | CASSNQGAREQYF
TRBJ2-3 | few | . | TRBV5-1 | TGCGCCAGCAGCCAAAACACAGATACGCAGTATTTT | CASSQNTDTQYF
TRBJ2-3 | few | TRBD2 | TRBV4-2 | TGTGCCAGCAGCCAAGATTTCGGGGGAGGGTCTGATACGCAGTATTTT | CASSQDFGGGSDTQYF
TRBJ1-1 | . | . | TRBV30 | TGTGCCTGGAGTGTACTCAACACTGAAGCTTTCTTT | CAWSVLNTEAFF
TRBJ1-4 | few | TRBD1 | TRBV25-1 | TGTGCCAGCAGTCAGGGGGGTCGGAGTGAAAAACTGTTTTTT | CASSQGGRSEKLFF
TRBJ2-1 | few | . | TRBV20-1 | TGCAGTGCTTTTGACAATGAGCAGTTCTTC | CSAFDNEQFF
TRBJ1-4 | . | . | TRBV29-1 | TGCAGTGCTGTTGATACAGAAAAACTGTTTTTT | CSAVDTEKLFF
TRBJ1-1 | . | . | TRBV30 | TGTGCCTGGAGTGATGGACGAACTGAAGCTTTCTTT | CAWSDGRTEAFF
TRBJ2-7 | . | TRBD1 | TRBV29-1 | TGCAGCGGTGGCCAGGGGGCCCTGGATGGCGAGCAGTACTTC | CSGGQGALDGEQYF
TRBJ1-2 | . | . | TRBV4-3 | TGCGCCAGCAGCCAAGTTCCACCACCCAGGCCCTATGGCTACACCTTC | CASSQVPPPRPYGYTF
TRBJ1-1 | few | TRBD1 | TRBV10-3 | TGTGCCATCAGGGGGACAGCCAACACTGAAGCTTTCTTT | CAIRGTANTEAFF
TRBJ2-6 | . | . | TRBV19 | TGTGCCAGTAGCGCTCCTCGAGGCTCTGGGGCCAACGTCCTGACTTTC | CASSAPRGSGANVLTF
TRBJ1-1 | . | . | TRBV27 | TGTGCCAGCAGTACTATATTGAACACTGAAGCTTTCTTT | CASSTILNTEAFF
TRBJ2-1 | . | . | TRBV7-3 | TGTGCCAGCAGTGACCGACACAATGAGCAGTTCTTC | CASSDRHNEQFF
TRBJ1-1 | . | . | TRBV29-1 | TGCAGCGTTTCTACGACAGCCTTGAACACTGAAGCTTTCTTT | CSVSTTALNTEAFF
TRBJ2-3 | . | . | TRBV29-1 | TGCAGCGTGAAGCCGGGGTCTGGCACAGATACGCAGTATTTT | CSVKPGSGTDTQYF
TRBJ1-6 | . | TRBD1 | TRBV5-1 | TGCGCCAGCAGCTTGAACCGCCGGGACAGATCTAATTCACCCCTCCACTTT | CASSLNRRDRSNSPLHF
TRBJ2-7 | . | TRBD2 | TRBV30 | TGTGCCTGGAGTCGGGGGGAGCCCTACGAGCAGTACTTC | CAWSRGEPYEQYF
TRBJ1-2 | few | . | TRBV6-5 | TGTGCCAGCAGAGGGGTTAACTATGGCTACACCTTC | CASRGVNYGYTF
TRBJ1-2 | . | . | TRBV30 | TGTGCCTCCCACCGCGGGGACGGCTACACCTTC | CASHRGDGYTF
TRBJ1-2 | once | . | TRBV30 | TGTGCCTGGAGTGTACTATTGGGAGAGAACTATGGCTACACCTTC | CAWSVLLGENYGYTF
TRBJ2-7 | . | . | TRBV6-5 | TGTGCCAGCGCCTCGGGGCGAGTCTACGAGCAGTACTTC | CASASGRVYEQYF